This passage covers 2 T cell receptor beta chains from one sample sequenced in a study of shared clonotypes between healthy human individuals. Data came from immunoSEQ multiplex PCR; TCRdb stores just in-frame clones and leaves some out. The repertoire holds about 710,000 clones, with 73% as singletons. Sequencing input: memory CD4+ T cells sorted from blood. The sample's subset: CD45RA-negative fraction. The receptors derive from a woman in her twenties or thirties in good health.

The chain uses TRBV27 and TRBJ2-2; D is possibly TRBD1 (6 bases). The V gene's germline CDR1 is MNHEY and CDR2 SMNVEV (reference sequence). V shed 5 bases and J shed 3 bases, with 19 bases lying between them. The CDR3 covers 17 residues. The CDR3: CASSTGTTASDTGELFF. The CDR3 DNA follows: TGTGCCAGCAGTACTGGGACAACTGCTAGTGACACCGGGGAGCTGTTTTTT.

The genes are TRBV27 and TRBJ1-5; TRBD1 aligns across 7 bases. After removal of 2 bases from V and 2 bases from J, the junction contained 3 bases not matched to a gene. Germline lookup yields CDR1 MNHEY and CDR2 SMNVEV (reference sequence). The CDR3 is made up of 15 amino acids. CDR3 nucleotide sequence: TGTGCCAGCAGTTTAGAGGGGGCCGGCAATCAGCCCCAGCATTTT. Translation: CASSLEGAGNQPQHF.